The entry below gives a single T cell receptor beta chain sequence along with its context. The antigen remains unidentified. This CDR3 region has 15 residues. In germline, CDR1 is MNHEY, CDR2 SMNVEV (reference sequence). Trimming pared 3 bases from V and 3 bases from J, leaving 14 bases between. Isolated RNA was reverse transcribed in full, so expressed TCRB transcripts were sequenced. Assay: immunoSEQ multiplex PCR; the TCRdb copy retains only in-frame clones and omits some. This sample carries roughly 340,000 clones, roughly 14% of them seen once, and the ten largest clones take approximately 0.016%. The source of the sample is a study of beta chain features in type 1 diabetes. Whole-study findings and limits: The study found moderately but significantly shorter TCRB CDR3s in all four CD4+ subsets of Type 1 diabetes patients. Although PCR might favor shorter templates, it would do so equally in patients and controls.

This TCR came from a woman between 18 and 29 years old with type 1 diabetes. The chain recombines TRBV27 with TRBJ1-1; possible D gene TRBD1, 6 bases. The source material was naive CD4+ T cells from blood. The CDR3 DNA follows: TGTGCCAGCAGTTTCCTCGGGGGGGCTGACACTGAAGCTTTCTTT. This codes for CASSFLGGADTEAFF.